What follows is one T cell receptor (beta chain) and its context. Two lung cancer pathologists independently confirmed each histologic diagnosis. Premalignant or tumor cells were enriched by macro-dissection after pathologic assessment. The method was immunoSEQ multiplex PCR; TCRdb's version includes in-frame clones alone and lacks a portion of them. The sample records tens of thousands of clones, more than 60% being singletons. The CDR3 covers 17 residues. The ends were cut back, 2 bases at V and 0 bases at J, with 14 bases in the middle. The V gene's germline CDR1 is LGHNA and CDR2 YNFKEQ. The data belong to a study of immune evolution from preneoplasia to lung adenocarcinoma. For the study at large: HLA loss of heterozygosity: about 7% AIS, 15% MIA, approximately 35% ADC, none AAH.

The chain combines TRBV4-2 with TRBJ1-5, with a possible D match to TRBD1 (6 bases). The receptor comes from a person aged 55 to 75 with lung adenocarcinoma. The sample was FFPE invasive lung adenocarcinoma tissue. The CDR3 loop is CASSQRRDTNSNQPQHF. The CDR3 nucleotides read TGTGCCAGCAGCCAACGCCGGGACACTAATAGCAATCAGCCCCAGCATTTT.